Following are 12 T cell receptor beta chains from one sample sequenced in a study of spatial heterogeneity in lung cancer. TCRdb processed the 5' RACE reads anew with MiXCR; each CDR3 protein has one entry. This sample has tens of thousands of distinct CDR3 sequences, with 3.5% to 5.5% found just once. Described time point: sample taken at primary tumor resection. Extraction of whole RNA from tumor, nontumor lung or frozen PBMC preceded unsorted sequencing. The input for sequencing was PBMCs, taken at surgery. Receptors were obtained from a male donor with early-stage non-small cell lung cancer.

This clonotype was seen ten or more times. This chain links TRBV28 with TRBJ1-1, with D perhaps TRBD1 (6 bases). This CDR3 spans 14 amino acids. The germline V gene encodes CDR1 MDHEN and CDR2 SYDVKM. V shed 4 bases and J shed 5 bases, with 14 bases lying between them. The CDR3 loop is CASSSLTGRTEAFF. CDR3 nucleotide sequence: TGTGCCAGCAGTTCCTTGACAGGTAGGACTGAAGCTTTCTTT.

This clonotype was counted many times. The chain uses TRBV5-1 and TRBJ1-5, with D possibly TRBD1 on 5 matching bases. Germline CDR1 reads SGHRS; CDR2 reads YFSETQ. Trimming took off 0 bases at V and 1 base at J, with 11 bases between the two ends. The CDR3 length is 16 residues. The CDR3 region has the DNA TGCGCCAGCAGCTTGGTTCCCGGGGCGAGCAATCAGCCCCAGCATTTT. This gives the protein CASSLVPGASNQPQHF.

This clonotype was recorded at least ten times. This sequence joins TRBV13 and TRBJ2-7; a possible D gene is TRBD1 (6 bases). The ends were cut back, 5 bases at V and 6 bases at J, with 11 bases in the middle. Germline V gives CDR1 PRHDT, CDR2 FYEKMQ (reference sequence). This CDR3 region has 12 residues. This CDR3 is CASSPTGSEQYF. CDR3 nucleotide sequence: TGTGCCAGCAGCCCTACAGGGAGCGAGCAGTACTTC.

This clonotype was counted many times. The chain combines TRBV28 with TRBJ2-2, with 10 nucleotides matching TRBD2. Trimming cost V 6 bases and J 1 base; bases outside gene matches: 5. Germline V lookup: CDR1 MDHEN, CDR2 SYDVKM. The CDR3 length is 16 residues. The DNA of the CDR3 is TGTGCCAGCAGACTAGCGGGACTCATGAACACCGGGGAGCTGTTTTTT. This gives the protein CASRLAGLMNTGELFF.

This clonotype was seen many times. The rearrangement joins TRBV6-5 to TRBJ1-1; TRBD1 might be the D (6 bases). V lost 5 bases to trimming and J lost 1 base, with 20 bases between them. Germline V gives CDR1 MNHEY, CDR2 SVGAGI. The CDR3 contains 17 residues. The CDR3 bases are TGTGCCAGCAGTCCCCCGGGGGCGAGGGTCGCGAACACTGAAGCTTTCTTT. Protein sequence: CASSPPGARVANTEAFF.

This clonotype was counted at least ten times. In DNA form, the CDR3 reads TGTGCCAGCAGCTCCGGACTAGCGGGGGTCACAGATACGCAGTATTTT. Translating it yields CASSSGLAGVTDTQYF. This chain links TRBV7-2 with TRBJ2-3, with 13 bases aligning to TRBD2. The CDR3 has 16 amino acids. V shed 4 bases and J 2 bases; nucleotides not matched to a gene: 3. CDR1 and CDR2 (germline): SGHTA, FQGNSA.

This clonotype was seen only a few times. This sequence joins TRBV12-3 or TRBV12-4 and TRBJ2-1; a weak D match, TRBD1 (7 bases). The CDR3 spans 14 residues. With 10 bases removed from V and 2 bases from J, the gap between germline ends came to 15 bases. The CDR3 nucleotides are TGTGCCACCTCCAGGGGGGCAACCTACAATGAGCAGTTCTTC. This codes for CATSRGATYNEQFF.

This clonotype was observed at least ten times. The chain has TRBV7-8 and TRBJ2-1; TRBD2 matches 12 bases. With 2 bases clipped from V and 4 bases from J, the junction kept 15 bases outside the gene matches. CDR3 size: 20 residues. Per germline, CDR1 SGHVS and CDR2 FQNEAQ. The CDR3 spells CASSLPRSSGRAGYYNEQFF. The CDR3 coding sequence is TGTGCCAGCAGCTTACCACGGTCTAGCGGGAGGGCGGGATATTACAATGAGCAGTTCTTC.

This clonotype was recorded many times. The CDR3 is CATGGVAGGEQYF. CDR3 nucleotide sequence: TGTGCCACCGGGGGGGTAGCGGGAGGAGAGCAGTACTTC. The genes are TRBV2 and TRBJ2-7; TRBD2 matches at 10 bases. CDR3 size: 13 residues. The V gene's germline CDR1 is SNHLY and CDR2 FYNNEI. Trimming took 10 bases from V and 7 from J; bases not matched to a gene: 10.

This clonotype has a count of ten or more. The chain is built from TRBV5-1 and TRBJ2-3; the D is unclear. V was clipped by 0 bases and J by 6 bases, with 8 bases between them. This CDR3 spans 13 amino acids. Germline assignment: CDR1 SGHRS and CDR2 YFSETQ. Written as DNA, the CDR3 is TGCGCCAGCAGCTTGGCCCGGACGGATACGCAGTATTTT. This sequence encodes CASSLARTDTQYF.

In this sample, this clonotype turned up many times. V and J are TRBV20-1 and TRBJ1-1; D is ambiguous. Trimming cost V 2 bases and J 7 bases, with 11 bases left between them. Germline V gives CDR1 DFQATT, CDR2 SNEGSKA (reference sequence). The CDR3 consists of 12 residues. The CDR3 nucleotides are TGCAGTGCTAGAAGGGTTATTGTTGAAGCTTTCTTT. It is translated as CSARRVIVEAFF.

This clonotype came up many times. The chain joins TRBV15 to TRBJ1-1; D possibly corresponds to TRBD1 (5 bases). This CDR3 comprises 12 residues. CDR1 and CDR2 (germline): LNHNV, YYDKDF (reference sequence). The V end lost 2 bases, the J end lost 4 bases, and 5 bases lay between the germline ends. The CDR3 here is CATSRQGTEAFF. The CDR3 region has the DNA TGTGCCACCAGCAGACAGGGCACTGAAGCTTTCTTT.